The subject of this entry is one T cell receptor beta chain. Its antigen remains unknown. Per germline, CDR1 SQVTM and CDR2 ANQGSEA. The CDR3 has 15 residues. With 7 bases removed from V and 5 bases from J, the gap between germline ends came to 21 bases. Clones were read by immunoSEQ multiplex PCR, and TCRdb kept only the in-frame ones, dropping some. The sample yields under 200,000 clones, more than 85% seen once. The sample belongs to a study of T cell responses to AZD1222 COVID-19 vaccine. Study-level points and caveats: Spike-specific TCR breadth and depth both grew after two AZD1222 doses. Just 6 or 7 people given AZD1222 tested seropositive at baseline. The study found vaccine-associated CD4 TCRs spanning spike, dominant at 160-218 and 743-854.

The chain is built from TRBV29-1 and TRBJ2-1; D might be TRBD1 or TRBD2, each matching 5 bases. The sequence was obtained from an adult in good health. The sequencing used peripheral blood, collected on day 0 of AZD1222 vaccination. CDR3 DNA: TGCAGCGCGGAGCCTTTCGGGATGGGGGACAATGAGCAGTTCTTC. Its protein product is CSAEPFGMGDNEQFF.